The sequence of this TCR beta chain was determined in a study of vaccination and CD4 T cells after COVID-19. Study overall: The post-COVID sampling time was a median roughly 99 days after diagnosis, ranging from 35 to 161. Points from the study as a whole: Spike mono-reactivity was found in 304 of 307 vaccine-specific clones from convalescent patients. Data came from relatively few convalescent patients and lacked early post-infection timepoints.

The CDR3 length is 14 residues. The V gene's germline CDR1 is DFQATT and CDR2 SNEGSKA (reference sequence). V lost 5 bases, J lost 5 bases, and 15 bases lay in between. Cultured CD4+ T cell DNA underwent sequencing with the Oncomine TCR Beta short-read assay. Using the QIAamp micro DNA kit, genomic DNA was extracted from the CD4+ T cells that had been cultured. TCRdb reprocessed the PCR reads with MiXCR, giving one entry per CDR3 protein. The table records about 16,000 distinct CDR3 sequences, about 35% of them present only once. Note on this clonotype: The antigen is not known.

Described treatment: approximately 9-day PBMC culture with coronavirus spike peptide pools or control peptides (ViraFEST assay). The sample was cultured CD4+ T cells from blood. This TCR came from a human donor with COVID-19. The chain carries TRBV20-1 and TRBJ2-2; D might be TRBD1 (7 bases). The CDR3 protein is CSARTIRGTGELFF. CDR3 in DNA: TGCAGTGCTCGGACTATCAGGGGGACCGGGGAGCTGTTTTTT.